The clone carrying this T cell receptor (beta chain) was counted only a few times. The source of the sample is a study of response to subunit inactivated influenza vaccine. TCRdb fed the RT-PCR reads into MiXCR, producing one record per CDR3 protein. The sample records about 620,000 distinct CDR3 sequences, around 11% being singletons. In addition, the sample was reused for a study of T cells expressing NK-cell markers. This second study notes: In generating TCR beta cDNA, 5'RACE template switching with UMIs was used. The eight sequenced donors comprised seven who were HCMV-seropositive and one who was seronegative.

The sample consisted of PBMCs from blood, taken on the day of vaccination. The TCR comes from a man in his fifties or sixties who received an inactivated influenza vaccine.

CDR3 sequence (DNA): TGCGCCAGCAGTCAGACGCGGATCGGTTTTGAAGCTTTCTTT. Its translation: CASSQTRIGFEAFF. The chain is built from TRBV5-1 and TRBJ1-1; D call uncertain. The CDR3 has 14 residues. Trimming cost V 5 bases and J 7 bases, with 18 bases left between them. CDR1 and CDR2 (germline): SGHRS, YFSETQ.